A selection of T cell receptor beta chains follows, all from one sample in a study of response to subunit inactivated influenza vaccine. MiXCR was run by TCRdb on the RT-PCR reads, yielding one entry per CDR3 protein. The sample lists 150,000 to 200,000 distinct CDR3 sequences; 9.5% to 15% were seen once. These data also formed part of another study, on T cells expressing NK-cell markers.

The sample was CD8+ T cells sorted from PBMCs, taken 11 to 12 days after vaccination. These receptors were obtained from a man aged 50-59 years who received an inactivated influenza vaccine. Both conserved end residues are part of each CDR3. A D gene is named only where the DNA matches it firmly. A row's size may be missing; if present it is once, few, many or a size class.

CDR3nt: TGTGCCAGCAGTTACCCCAGCGAGCAGTACTTC
CDR3aa: CASSYPSEQYF
d_gene: NA
j_gene: TRBJ2-7
v_gene: TRBV28
abundance: NA

CDR3nt: TGTGCCAGCAGCTGGGACAGGGCCTCCTACAATGAGCAGTTCTTC
CDR3aa: CASSWDRASYNEQFF
d_gene: TRBD1
j_gene: TRBJ2-1
v_gene: TRBV6-2/TRBV6-3
abundance: NA

CDR3nt: TGCGCCAGCAGCTTGGTCGGGCCCAACACTGAAGCTTTCTTT
CDR3aa: CASSLVGPNTEAFF
d_gene: NA
j_gene: TRBJ1-1
v_gene: TRBV5-1
abundance: NA

CDR3nt: TGTGCCAGCAGTTTTGGGCAGTTTAGCTCCTACGAGCAGTACTTC
CDR3aa: CASSFGQFSSYEQYF
d_gene: NA
j_gene: TRBJ2-7
v_gene: TRBV27
abundance: NA

CDR3nt: TGTGCCAGCAGTTTAGGTAGTAGCGGGGATTACAATGAGCAGTTCTTC
CDR3aa: CASSLGSSGDYNEQFF
d_gene: TRBD2
j_gene: TRBJ2-1
v_gene: TRBV12-3/TRBV12-4
abundance: few

CDR3nt: TGTGCCAGCGGCTGGCGGGACAATGAGCAGTTCTTC
CDR3aa: CASGWRDNEQFF
d_gene: NA
j_gene: TRBJ2-1
v_gene: TRBV7-8
abundance: few

CDR3nt: TGTGCCAGCAGACACACCCCACGTCGGAGGGCCACAGATACGCAGTATTTT
CDR3aa: CASRHTPRRRATDTQYF
d_gene: NA
j_gene: TRBJ2-3
v_gene: TRBV27
abundance: NA

CDR3nt: TGTGCCAGCAGTTATATCGCTAGCGGGATCTACAATGAGCAGTTCTTC
CDR3aa: CASSYIASGIYNEQFF
d_gene: TRBD2
j_gene: TRBJ2-1
v_gene: TRBV6-5
abundance: NA

CDR3nt: TGCAGCGTTGCCGGGGTTGTCGGCTACACCTTC
CDR3aa: CSVAGVVGYTF
d_gene: NA
j_gene: TRBJ1-2
v_gene: TRBV29-1
abundance: NA

CDR3nt: TGTGCCACCAGCAGAGTCCCGGGACAGGGACGTACGGTGCAGTACTTC
CDR3aa: CATSRVPGQGRTVQYF
d_gene: TRBD1
j_gene: TRBJ2-7
v_gene: TRBV15
abundance: NA

CDR3nt: TGTGCCAGTAACTCGCAAATGGGCGAGCAGTACTTC
CDR3aa: CASNSQMGEQYF
d_gene: NA
j_gene: TRBJ2-7
v_gene: TRBV19
abundance: NA

CDR3nt: TGTGCCAGCAGCCATGGAGGGGACCTAGCCAAAAACATTCAGTACTTC
CDR3aa: CASSHGGDLAKNIQYF
d_gene: NA
j_gene: TRBJ2-4
v_gene: TRBV3-1
abundance: few

CDR3nt: TGTGCCGGAAGAGGGACGACAAACTATGGCTACACCTTC
CDR3aa: CAGRGTTNYGYTF
d_gene: NA
j_gene: TRBJ1-2
v_gene: TRBV7-9
abundance: few

CDR3nt: TGTGCCAGCAGCTTAGATCAACACGCGGCATTCTATGGCTACACCTTC
CDR3aa: CASSLDQHAAFYGYTF
d_gene: NA
j_gene: TRBJ1-2
v_gene: TRBV11-2
abundance: NA

CDR3nt: TGTGCTAGCAGCTTCGGCGGGGGCAGGGGGTCCGAGACCCAGTACTTC
CDR3aa: CASSFGGGRGSETQYF
d_gene: NA
j_gene: TRBJ2-5
v_gene: TRBV7-7
abundance: NA

CDR3nt: TGCAGTGCTAGACTTAGGGGATCCTACGAGCAGTACTTC
CDR3aa: CSARLRGSYEQYF
d_gene: NA
j_gene: TRBJ2-7
v_gene: TRBV20-1
abundance: NA

CDR3nt: TGTGCCACCAGGACTAGCTCCTACAATGAGCAGTTCTTC
CDR3aa: CATRTSSYNEQFF
d_gene: TRBD2
j_gene: TRBJ2-1
v_gene: TRBV7-9
abundance: few

CDR3nt: TGTGCCAGCAGTTTGTCTCCAGGGCCTGCCGGGGAGCTGTTTTTT
CDR3aa: CASSLSPGPAGELFF
d_gene: NA
j_gene: TRBJ2-2
v_gene: TRBV28
abundance: NA

CDR3nt: TGTGCCAGCAGCTCCCCGGACGGAAATGAGCAGTTCTTC
CDR3aa: CASSSPDGNEQFF
d_gene: NA
j_gene: TRBJ2-1
v_gene: TRBV7-3
abundance: few

CDR3nt: TGCGCCAGCAGCTTGAATACACGGGACAGGCGCTACGAGCAGTACTTC
CDR3aa: CASSLNTRDRRYEQYF
d_gene: TRBD1
j_gene: TRBJ2-7
v_gene: TRBV5-1
abundance: few

CDR3nt: TGCGCCAGCAGCTTAAATTACGAGCAGTACTTC
CDR3aa: CASSLNYEQYF
d_gene: NA
j_gene: TRBJ2-7
v_gene: TRBV5-1
abundance: many

CDR3nt: TGCAGTGCTAAAGGATTCCGAGATACGCAGTATTTT
CDR3aa: CSAKGFRDTQYF
d_gene: NA
j_gene: TRBJ2-3
v_gene: TRBV20-1
abundance: NA

CDR3nt: TGTGCCAGCACCATACTAGCGGACTACAATGAGCAGTTCTTC
CDR3aa: CASTILADYNEQFF
d_gene: TRBD2
j_gene: TRBJ2-1
v_gene: TRBV6-1
abundance: few

CDR3nt: TGTGCCAGCAGTTATTCCCGGGACAGGACATACAATGAGCAGTTCTTC
CDR3aa: CASSYSRDRTYNEQFF
d_gene: TRBD1
j_gene: TRBJ2-1
v_gene: TRBV6-2/TRBV6-3
abundance: few

CDR3nt: TGTGCCATCAGCGGGACAGACCAAAACACCGGGGAGCTGTTTTTT
CDR3aa: CAISGTDQNTGELFF
d_gene: TRBD1
j_gene: TRBJ2-2
v_gene: TRBV10-3
abundance: few

CDR3nt: TGTGCCAGCAGCTCCCCTGTAGCGGGAGCAGGAGATACGCAGTATTTT
CDR3aa: CASSSPVAGAGDTQYF
d_gene: TRBD2
j_gene: TRBJ2-3
v_gene: TRBV13
abundance: NA

CDR3nt: TGTGCCAGCAGCCAAGATTCAGGACAGGTATACAATGAGCAGTTCTTC
CDR3aa: CASSQDSGQVYNEQFF
d_gene: TRBD1
j_gene: TRBJ2-1
v_gene: TRBV3-1
abundance: many

CDR3nt: TGTGCCAGCAGCGGGGCGTTGGCGGGGACGTGGGGCGAGCAGTACTTC
CDR3aa: CASSGALAGTWGEQYF
d_gene: NA
j_gene: TRBJ2-7
v_gene: TRBV5-6
abundance: NA

CDR3nt: TGTGCCAGCAGTGACTCCCAGCAGGCTAGGCAGTTCTTC
CDR3aa: CASSDSQQARQFF
d_gene: NA
j_gene: TRBJ2-1
v_gene: TRBV6-4
abundance: few

CDR3nt: TGTGCCAGCAGTGGACTAGCGGGAGGTTACGAGCAGTACTTC
CDR3aa: CASSGLAGGYEQYF
d_gene: TRBD2
j_gene: TRBJ2-7
v_gene: TRBV6-1
abundance: NA

CDR3nt: TGTGCCAGCAGCCCCAGGACTAGTGGGATATTCGAGCAGTTCTTC
CDR3aa: CASSPRTSGIFEQFF
d_gene: TRBD2
j_gene: TRBJ2-1
v_gene: TRBV4-2
abundance: NA

CDR3nt: TGTGCCAGCAGCTTAGCGACAGGGGGGGACTACGAGCAGTACTTC
CDR3aa: CASSLATGGDYEQYF
d_gene: TRBD1
j_gene: TRBJ2-7
v_gene: TRBV7-6
abundance: NA

CDR3nt: TGTGCCAGCAGTGGAGACAGGGGGAACACTGAAGCTTTCTTT
CDR3aa: CASSGDRGNTEAFF
d_gene: TRBD1
j_gene: TRBJ1-1
v_gene: TRBV2
abundance: few

CDR3nt: TGTGCCATCAGTGAGTCGATCGGCGGGCAGGACCTAGCCAAAAACATTCAGTACTTC
CDR3aa: CAISESIGGQDLAKNIQYF
d_gene: NA
j_gene: TRBJ2-4
v_gene: TRBV10-3
abundance: few

CDR3nt: TGTGCCAGCAGCCAAGATTTCGGTGAGCAGTTCTTC
CDR3aa: CASSQDFGEQFF
d_gene: NA
j_gene: TRBJ2-1
v_gene: TRBV14
abundance: NA

CDR3nt: TGTGCCAGCAGTTACTTACAGGGGGTTTTGGAAGAGACCCAGTACTTC
CDR3aa: CASSYLQGVLEETQYF
d_gene: TRBD1
j_gene: TRBJ2-5
v_gene: TRBV6-2/TRBV6-3
abundance: few

CDR3nt: TGTGCCAGCAGCCAAGATCGGACAGGGGGCGCTTTTGAAAAACTGTTTTTT
CDR3aa: CASSQDRTGGAFEKLFF
d_gene: TRBD1
j_gene: TRBJ1-4
v_gene: TRBV3-1
abundance: few

CDR3nt: TGTGCCAGCAGTTACGGGGCAACAGGGATGGGGGAAGCTTTCTTT
CDR3aa: CASSYGATGMGEAFF
d_gene: NA
j_gene: TRBJ1-1
v_gene: TRBV6-5
abundance: many

CDR3nt: TGCGCCAGCAGCCGGACTAGCGGGGCGAACACCGGGGAGCTGTTTTTT
CDR3aa: CASSRTSGANTGELFF
d_gene: TRBD2
j_gene: TRBJ2-2
v_gene: TRBV4-3
abundance: few

CDR3nt: TGCGCCAGCAGCTGGGACAACCCCTACGAGCAGTACTTC
CDR3aa: CASSWDNPYEQYF
d_gene: NA
j_gene: TRBJ2-7
v_gene: TRBV5-1
abundance: NA

CDR3nt: TGTACCAGCAGTTATAAGCAAGAGACCCAGTACTTC
CDR3aa: CTSSYKQETQYF
d_gene: NA
j_gene: TRBJ2-5
v_gene: TRBV28
abundance: NA

CDR3nt: TGTGCCAGCAGCTTAGGCGGGGGGGCCTCAGTTCTCACCGGGGAGCTGTTTTTT
CDR3aa: CASSLGGGASVLTGELFF
d_gene: TRBD2
j_gene: TRBJ2-2
v_gene: TRBV11-1
abundance: NA

CDR3nt: TGTGCCAGCAGTATTAGCGGGGGCGCTTACAATGAGCAGTTCTTC
CDR3aa: CASSISGGAYNEQFF
d_gene: TRBD2
j_gene: TRBJ2-1
v_gene: TRBV12-3/TRBV12-4
abundance: NA